This entry describes one T cell receptor (beta chain). Its matching antigen is unknown. This entry belongs to a study of OX40 agonist ivuxolimab in advanced cancers. Across the whole study: Of mixed ages from about 23 to 79 and averaging approximately 60 years, the group was 65% to 85% male. Therapy given before enrollment (anti-PD-1, anti-PD-L1 or anti-CTLA-4) was allowed, and roughly 42% had some. Points from the study as a whole: In a subset of nonresponders, normalized T-cell clonal expansion was also low. Individuals who were partial responders at 0.1-3.0 mg/kg had clonal expansion that ranked among the lowest.

Sequenced by immunoSEQ multiplex PCR; TCRdb stores in-frame clones only, minus some. The repertoire holds some 74,000 clones, approximately 94% seen once, with around 10% in the top ten. V shed 2 bases and J shed 3 bases, with 13 bases lying between them. The CDR3 consists of 15 residues. Germline CDR1 and CDR2: MGHDK and SYGVNS. The sequence derives from an adult with an advanced solid tumor such as melanoma, head and neck, liver or kidney cancer. The source material was CD4+ or CD8+ T cells sorted from blood, sampled in a trial of the OX40 agonist ivuxolimab. The rearrangement uses TRBV25-1 and TRBJ1-1; the D is unclear. The CDR3 is CASSEGGRWDTEAFF. CDR3 DNA: TGTGCCAGCAGTGAAGGCGGAAGGTGGGACACTGAAGCTTTCTTT.